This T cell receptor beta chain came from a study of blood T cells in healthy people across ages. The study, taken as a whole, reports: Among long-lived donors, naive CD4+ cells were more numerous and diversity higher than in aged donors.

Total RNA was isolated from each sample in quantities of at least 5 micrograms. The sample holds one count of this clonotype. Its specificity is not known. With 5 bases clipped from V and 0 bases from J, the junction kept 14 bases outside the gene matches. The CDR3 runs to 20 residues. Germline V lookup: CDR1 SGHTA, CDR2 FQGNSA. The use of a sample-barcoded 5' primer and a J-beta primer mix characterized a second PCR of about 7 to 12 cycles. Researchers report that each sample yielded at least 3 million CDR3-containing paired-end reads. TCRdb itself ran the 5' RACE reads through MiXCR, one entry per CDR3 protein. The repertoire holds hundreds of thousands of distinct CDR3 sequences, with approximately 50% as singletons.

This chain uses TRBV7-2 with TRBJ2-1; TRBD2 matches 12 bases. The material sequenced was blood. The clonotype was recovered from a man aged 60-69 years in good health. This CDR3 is CASSLQGLAGGSSSYNEQFF. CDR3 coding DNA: TGTGCCAGCAGCCTCCAGGGACTAGCGGGCGGATCAAGCTCCTACAATGAGCAGTTCTTC.